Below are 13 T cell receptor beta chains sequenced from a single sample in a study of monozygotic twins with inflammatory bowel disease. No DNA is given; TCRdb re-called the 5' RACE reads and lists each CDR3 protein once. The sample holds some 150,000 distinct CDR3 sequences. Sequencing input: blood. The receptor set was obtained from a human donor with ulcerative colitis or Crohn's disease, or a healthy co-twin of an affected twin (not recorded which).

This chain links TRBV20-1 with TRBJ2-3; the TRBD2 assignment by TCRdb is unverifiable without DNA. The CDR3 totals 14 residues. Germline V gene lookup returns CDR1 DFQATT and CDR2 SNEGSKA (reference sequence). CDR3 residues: CSARLAGVTDTQYF.

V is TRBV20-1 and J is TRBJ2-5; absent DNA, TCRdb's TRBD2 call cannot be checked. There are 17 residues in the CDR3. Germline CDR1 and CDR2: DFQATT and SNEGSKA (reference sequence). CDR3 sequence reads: CSARDITRGLAEETQYF.

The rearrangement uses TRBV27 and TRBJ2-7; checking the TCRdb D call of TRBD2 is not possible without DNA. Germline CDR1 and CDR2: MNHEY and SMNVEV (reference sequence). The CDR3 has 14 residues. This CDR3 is CASSLGGTYGEQYF.

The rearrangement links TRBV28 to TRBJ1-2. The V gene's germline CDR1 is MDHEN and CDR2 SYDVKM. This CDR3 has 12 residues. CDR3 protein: CASIGGSYGYTF.

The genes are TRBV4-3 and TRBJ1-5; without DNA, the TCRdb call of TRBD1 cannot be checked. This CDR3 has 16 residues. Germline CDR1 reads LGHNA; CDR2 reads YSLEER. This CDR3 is CASSQDWGLSNQPQHF.

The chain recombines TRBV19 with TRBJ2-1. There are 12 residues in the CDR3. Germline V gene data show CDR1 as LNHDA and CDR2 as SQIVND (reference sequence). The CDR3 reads CASSSPYNEQFF.

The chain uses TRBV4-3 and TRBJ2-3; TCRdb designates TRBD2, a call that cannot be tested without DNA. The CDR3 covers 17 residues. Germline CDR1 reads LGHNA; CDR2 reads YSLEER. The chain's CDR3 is CASSQDGGRAGTDTQYF.

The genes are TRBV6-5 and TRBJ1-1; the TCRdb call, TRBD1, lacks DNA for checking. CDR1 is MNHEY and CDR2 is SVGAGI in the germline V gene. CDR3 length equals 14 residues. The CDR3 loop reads CASSYRGLNTEAFF.

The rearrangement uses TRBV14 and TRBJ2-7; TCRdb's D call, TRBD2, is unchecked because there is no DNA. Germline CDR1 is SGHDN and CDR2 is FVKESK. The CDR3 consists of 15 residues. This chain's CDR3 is CASSQDRAYSYEQYF.

The CDR3 reads CSAERRGRWVQFF. The chain carries TRBV29-1 and TRBJ2-1; TCRdb gives TRBD1 as the D gene, but with no DNA this cannot be confirmed. From germline, CDR1 is SQVTM and CDR2 ANQGSEA. This CDR3 comprises 13 residues.

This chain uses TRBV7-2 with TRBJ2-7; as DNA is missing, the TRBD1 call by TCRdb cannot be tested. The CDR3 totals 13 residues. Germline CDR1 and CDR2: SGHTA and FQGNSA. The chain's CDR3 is CASSLGGQGESYF.

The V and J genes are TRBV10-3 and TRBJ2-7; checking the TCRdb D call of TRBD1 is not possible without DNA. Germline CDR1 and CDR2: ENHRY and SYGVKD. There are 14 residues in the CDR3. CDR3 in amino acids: CAISVLGVRYEQYF.

The chain's CDR3 is CASTPHGNQETQYF. The V call is TRBV7-2, the J call TRBJ2-5; there is no DNA to check the TCRdb D call of TRBD1. The CDR3 has 14 residues. Per the germline V gene, CDR1 is SGHTA and CDR2 is FQGNSA.